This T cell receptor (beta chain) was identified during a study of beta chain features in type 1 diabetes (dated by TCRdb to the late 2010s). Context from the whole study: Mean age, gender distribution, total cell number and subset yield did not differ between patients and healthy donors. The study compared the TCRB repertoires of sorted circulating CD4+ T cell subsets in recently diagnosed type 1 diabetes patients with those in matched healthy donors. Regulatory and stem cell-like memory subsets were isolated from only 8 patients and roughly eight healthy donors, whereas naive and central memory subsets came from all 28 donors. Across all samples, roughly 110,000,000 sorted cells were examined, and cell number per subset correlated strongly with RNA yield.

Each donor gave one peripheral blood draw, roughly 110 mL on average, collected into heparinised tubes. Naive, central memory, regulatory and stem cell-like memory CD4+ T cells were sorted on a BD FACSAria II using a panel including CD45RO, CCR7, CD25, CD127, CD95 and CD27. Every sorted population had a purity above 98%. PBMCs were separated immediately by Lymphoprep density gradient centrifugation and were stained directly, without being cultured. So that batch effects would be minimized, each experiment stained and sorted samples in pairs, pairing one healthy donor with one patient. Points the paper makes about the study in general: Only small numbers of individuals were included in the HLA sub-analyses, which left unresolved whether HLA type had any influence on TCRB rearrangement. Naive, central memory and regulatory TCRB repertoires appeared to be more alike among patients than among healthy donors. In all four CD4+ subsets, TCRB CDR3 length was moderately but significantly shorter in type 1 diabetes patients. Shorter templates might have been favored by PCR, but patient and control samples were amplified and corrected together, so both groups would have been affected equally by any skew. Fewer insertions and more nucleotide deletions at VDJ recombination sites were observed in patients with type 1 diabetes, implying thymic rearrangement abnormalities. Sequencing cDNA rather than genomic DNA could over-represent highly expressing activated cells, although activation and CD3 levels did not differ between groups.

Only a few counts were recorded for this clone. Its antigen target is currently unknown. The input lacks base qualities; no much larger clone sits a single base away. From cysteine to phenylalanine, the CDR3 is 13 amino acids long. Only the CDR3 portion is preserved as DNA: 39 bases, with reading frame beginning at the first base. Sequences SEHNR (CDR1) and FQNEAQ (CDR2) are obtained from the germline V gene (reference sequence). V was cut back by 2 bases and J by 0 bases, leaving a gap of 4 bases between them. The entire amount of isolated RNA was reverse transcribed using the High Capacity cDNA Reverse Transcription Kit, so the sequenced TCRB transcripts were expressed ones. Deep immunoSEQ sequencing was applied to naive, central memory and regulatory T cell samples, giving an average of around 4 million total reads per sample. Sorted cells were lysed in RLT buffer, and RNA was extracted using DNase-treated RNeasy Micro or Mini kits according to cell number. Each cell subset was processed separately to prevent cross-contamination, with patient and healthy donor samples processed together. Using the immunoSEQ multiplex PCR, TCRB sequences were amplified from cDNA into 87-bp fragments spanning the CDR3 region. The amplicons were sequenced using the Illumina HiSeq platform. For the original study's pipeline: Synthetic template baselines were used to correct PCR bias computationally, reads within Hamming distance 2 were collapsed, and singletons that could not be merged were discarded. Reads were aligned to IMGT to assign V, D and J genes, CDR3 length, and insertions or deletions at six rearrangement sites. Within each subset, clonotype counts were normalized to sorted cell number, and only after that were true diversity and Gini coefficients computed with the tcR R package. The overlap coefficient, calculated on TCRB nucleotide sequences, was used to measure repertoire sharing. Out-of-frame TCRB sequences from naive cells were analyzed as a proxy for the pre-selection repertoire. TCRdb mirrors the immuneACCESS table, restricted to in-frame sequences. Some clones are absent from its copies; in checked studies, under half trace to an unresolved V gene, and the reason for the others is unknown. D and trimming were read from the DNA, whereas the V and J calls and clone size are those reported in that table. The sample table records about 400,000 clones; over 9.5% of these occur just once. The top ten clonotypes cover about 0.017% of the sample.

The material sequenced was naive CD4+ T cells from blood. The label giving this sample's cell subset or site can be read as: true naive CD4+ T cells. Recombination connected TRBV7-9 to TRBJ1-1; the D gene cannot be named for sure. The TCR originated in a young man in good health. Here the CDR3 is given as CASSLFMNTEAFF. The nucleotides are TGTGCCAGCAGCTTATTCATGAACACTGAAGCTTTCTTT. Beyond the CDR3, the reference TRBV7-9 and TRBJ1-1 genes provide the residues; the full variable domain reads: DTGVSQNPRHKITKRGQNVTFRCDPISEHNRLYWYRQTLGQGPEFLTYFQNEAQLEKSRLLSDRFSAERPKGSFSTLEIQRTEQGDSAMYLCASSLFMNTEAFFGQGTRLTVV.